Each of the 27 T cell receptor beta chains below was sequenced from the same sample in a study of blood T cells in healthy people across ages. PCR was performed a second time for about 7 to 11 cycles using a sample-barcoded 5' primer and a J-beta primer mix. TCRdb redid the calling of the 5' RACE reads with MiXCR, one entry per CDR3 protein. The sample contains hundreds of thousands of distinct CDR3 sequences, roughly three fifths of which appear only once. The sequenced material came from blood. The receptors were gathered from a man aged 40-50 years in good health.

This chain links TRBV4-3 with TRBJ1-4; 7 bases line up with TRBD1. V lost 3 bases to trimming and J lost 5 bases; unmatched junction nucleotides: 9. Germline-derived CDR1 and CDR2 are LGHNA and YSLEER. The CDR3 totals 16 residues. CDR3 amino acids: CASSHAGTEMNEKLFF. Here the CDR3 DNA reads TGCGCCAGCAGCCACGCCGGGACAGAAATGAATGAAAAACTGTTTTTT.

In DNA, the CDR3 is TGTGCCAGCAGACCCCACGACGGCTACGAGCAGTACTTC. Encoded protein: CASRPHDGYEQYF. The chain links TRBV28 to TRBJ2-7; D not certain. The CDR3 contains 13 residues. The V gene's germline CDR1 is MDHEN and CDR2 SYDVKM. V was trimmed by 6 bases and J by 3 bases, leaving 12 bases between them.

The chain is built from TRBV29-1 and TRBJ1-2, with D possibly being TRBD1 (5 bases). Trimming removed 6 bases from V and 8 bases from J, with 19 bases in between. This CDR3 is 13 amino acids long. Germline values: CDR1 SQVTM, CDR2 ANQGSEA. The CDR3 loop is CSVGRDLAQGYTF. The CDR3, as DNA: TGCAGCGTGGGTAGGGACCTCGCACAGGGCTACACCTTC.

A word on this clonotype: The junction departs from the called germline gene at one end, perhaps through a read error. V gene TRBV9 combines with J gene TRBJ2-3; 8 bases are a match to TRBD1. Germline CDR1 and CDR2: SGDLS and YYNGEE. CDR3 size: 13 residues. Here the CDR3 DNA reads TGTGCCGGCAGACAGGGGAATTCAGATACGCAGTATTTT. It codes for CAGRQGNSDTQYF.

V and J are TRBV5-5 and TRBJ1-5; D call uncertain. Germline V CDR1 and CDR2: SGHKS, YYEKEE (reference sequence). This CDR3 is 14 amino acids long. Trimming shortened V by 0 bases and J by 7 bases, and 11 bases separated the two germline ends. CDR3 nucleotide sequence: TGTGCCAGCAGCTTGGCCGGGATCCGGCAGCCCCAGCATTTT. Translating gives CASSLAGIRQPQHF.

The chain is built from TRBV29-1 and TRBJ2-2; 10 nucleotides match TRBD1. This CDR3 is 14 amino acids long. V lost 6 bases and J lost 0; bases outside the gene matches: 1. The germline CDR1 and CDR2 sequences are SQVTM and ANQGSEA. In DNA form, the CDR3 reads TGCAGCGTAGGGACAGGGGCGAACACCGGGGAGCTGTTTTTT. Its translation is CSVGTGANTGELFF.

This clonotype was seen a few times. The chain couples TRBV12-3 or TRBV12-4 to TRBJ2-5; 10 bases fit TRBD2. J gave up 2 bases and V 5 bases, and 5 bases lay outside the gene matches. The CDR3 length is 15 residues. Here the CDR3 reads CASSPLAGTQETQYF. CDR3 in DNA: TGTGCCAGCAGTCCACTAGCGGGGACTCAAGAGACCCAGTACTTC.

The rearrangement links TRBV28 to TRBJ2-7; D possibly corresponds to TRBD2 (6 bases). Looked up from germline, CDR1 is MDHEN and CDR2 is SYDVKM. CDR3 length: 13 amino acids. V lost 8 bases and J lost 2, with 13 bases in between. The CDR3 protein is CASGGTYTYEQYF. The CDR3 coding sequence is TGTGCCAGCGGGGGGACTTACACCTACGAGCAGTACTTC. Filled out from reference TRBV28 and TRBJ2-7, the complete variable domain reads DVKVTQSSRYLVKRTGEKVFLECVQDMDHENMFWYRQDPGLGLRLIYFSYDVKMKEKGDIPEGYSVSREKKERFSLILESASTNQTSMYLCASGGTYTYEQYFGPGTRLTVT.

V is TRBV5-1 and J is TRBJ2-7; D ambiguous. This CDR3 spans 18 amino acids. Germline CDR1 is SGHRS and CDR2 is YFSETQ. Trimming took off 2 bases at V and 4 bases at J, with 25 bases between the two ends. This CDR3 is CASSFDSGVWSLGYEQYF. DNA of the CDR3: TGCGCCAGCAGCTTCGATTCTGGGGTTTGGTCACTTGGGTACGAGCAGTACTTC.

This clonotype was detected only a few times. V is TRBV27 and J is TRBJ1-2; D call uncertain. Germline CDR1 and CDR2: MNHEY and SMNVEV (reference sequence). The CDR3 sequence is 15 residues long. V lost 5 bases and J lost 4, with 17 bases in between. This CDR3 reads CASSPVGTAGYGYTF. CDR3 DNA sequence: TGTGCCAGCAGTCCAGTTGGAACAGCGGGCTATGGCTACACCTTC.

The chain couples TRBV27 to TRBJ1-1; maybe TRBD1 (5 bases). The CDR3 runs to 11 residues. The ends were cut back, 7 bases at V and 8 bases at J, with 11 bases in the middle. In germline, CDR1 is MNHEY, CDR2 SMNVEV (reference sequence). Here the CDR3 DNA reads TGTGCCAGCATTCTGAAGGGGGAAGCTTTCTTT. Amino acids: CASILKGEAFF.

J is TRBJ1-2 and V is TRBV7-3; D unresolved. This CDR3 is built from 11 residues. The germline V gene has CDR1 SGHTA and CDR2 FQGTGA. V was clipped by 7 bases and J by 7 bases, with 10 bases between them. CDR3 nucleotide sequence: TGTGCCAGCAACGCGGGCCGTGGCTACACCTTC. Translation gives CASNAGRGYTF. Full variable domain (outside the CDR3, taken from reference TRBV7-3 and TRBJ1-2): GAGVSQTPSNKVTEKGKYVELRCDPISGHTALYWYRQSLGQGPEFLIYFQGTGAADDSGLPNDRFFAVRPEGSVSTLKIQRTERGDSAVYLCASNAGRGYTFGSGTRLTVV.

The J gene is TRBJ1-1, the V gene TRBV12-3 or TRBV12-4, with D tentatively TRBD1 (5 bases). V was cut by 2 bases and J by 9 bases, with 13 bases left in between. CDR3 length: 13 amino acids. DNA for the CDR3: TGTGCCAGCAGTTTATACGGGGGACGAAAAGCTTTCTTT. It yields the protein CASSLYGGRKAFF.

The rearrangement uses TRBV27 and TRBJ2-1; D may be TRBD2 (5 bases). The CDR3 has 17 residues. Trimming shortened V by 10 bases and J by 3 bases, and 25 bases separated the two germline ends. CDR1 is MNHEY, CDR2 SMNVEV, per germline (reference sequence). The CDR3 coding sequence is TGTGCCACCACCAAGGTAGAGGGAAGGATGGGCTACAATGAGCAGTTCTTC. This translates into CATTKVEGRMGYNEQFF.

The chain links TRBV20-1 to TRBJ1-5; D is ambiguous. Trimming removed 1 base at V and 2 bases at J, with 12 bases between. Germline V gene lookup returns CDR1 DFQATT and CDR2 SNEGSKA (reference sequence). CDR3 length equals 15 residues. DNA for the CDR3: TGCAGTGCTAGAGCCCCCTCGAGGGGCAATCAGCCCCAGCATTTT. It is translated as CSARAPSRGNQPQHF.

The chain's CDR3 is CASTPRAGAGELFF. For the CDR3, the DNA is TGTGCCAGCACCCCCCGGGCAGGGGCCGGGGAGCTGTTTTTT. The chain employs TRBV28 and TRBJ2-2; tentative D call: TRBD1 (6 bases). V dropped 7 bases and J dropped 6 bases, with 15 bases sitting between them. The CDR3 consists of 14 residues. The germline V gene has CDR1 MDHEN and CDR2 SYDVKM. Full variable domain (remainder filled in from reference TRBV28 and TRBJ2-2): DVKVTQSSRYLVKRTGEKVFLECVQDMDHENMFWYRQDPGLGLRLIYFSYDVKMKEKGDIPEGYSVSREKKERFSLILESASTNQTSMYLCASTPRAGAGELFFGEGSRLTVL.

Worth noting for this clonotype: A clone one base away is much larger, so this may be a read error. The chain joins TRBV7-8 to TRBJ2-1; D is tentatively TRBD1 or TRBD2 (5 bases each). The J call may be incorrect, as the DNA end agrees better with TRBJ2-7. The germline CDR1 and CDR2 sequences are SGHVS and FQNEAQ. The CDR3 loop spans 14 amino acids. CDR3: CASVWDRSYNEQYF. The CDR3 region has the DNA TGTGCCAGCGTCTGGGACCGATCGTACAATGAGCAGTACTTC.

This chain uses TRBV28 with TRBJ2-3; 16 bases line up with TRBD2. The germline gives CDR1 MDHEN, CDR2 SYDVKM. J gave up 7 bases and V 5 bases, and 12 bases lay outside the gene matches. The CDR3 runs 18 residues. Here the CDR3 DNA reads TGTGCCAGCAGTCCCCGTCCCGGGACTAGCGGGAGGGCGAATACGCAGTATTTT. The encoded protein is CASSPRPGTSGRANTQYF.

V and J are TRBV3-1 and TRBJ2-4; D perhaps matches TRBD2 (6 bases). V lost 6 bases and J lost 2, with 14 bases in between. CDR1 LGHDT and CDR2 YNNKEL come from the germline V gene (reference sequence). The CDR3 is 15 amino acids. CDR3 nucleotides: TGTGCCAGCAGATCGATTAGCGGTACCAAAAACATTCAGTACTTC. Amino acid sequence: CASRSISGTKNIQYF. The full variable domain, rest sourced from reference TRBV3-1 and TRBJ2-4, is DTAVSQTPKYLVTQMGNDKSIKCEQNLGHDTMYWYKQDSKKFLKIMFSYNNKELIINETVPNRFSPKSPDKAHLNLHINSLELGDSAVYFCASRSISGTKNIQYFGAGTRLSVL.

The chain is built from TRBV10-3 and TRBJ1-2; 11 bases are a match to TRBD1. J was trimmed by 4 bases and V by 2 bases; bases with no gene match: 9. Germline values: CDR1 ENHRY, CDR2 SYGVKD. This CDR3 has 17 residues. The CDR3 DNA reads TGTGCCATCAGTGAGAGCGTGTTCGGACAGGGGGCCTATGGCTACACCTTC. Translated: CAISESVFGQGAYGYTF.

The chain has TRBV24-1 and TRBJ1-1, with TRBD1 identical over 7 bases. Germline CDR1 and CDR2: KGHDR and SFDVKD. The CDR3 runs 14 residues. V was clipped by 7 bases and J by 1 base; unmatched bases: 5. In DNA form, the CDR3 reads TGTGCCACCAGCGGGGCAGGGGGGAACACTGAAGCTTTCTTT. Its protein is CATSGAGGNTEAFF.

The CDR3 reads CASSLAGYRSDTQYF. For the CDR3, the DNA is TGCGCCAGCAGCTTGGCAGGGTATCGGTCAGATACGCAGTATTTT. The rearrangement joins TRBV5-1 to TRBJ2-3; maybe TRBD1 (5 bases). V gave up 0 bases and J gave up 4 bases, with 12 bases separating them. The CDR3 is 15 amino acids. CDR1 and CDR2 (germline): SGHRS, YFSETQ.

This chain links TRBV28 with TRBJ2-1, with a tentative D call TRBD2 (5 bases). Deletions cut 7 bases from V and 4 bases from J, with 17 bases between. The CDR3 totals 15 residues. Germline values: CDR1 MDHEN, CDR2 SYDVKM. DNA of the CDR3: TGTGCCAGCACTCGCCCCGGGGTGGAGTACAATGAGCAGTTCTTC. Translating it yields CASTRPGVEYNEQFF.

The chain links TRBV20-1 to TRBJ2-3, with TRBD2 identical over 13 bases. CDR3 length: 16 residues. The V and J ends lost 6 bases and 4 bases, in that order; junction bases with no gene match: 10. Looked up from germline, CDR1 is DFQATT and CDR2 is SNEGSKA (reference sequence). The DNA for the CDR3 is TGCAGTGCCCCACCCACTAGCGGGGGGGCTTCAGATACGCAGTATTTT. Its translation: CSAPPTSGGASDTQYF.

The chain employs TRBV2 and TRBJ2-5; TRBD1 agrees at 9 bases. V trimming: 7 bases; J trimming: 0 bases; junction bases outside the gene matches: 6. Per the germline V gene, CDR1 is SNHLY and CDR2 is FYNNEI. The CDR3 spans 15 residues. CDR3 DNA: TGTGCCAGCATCGACAGGGGGGATTACCAAGAGACCCAGTACTTC. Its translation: CASIDRGDYQETQYF.

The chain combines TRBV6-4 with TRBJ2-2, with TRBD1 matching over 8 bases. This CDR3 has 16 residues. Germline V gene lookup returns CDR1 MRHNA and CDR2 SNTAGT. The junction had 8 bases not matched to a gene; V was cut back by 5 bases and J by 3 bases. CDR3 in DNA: TGTGCCAGCAGTCTTTATGGACAGGGTCACACCGGGGAGCTGTTTTTT. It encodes CASSLYGQGHTGELFF.

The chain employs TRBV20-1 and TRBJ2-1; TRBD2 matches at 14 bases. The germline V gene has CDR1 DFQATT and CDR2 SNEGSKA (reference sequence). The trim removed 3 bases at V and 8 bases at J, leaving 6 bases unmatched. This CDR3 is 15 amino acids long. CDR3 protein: CSASLGTSGGDEQFF. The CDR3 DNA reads TGCAGTGCTAGTCTTGGGACTAGCGGGGGCGATGAGCAGTTCTTC.